There are a few counts of the clone carrying this T cell receptor (beta chain). What it binds is not known. RNA transcripts yielded amplified TCR beta CDR3 regions. First-round RT-PCR with HTBI primers preceded a second-round multiplex PCR. MiXCR, run by TCRdb on the multiplex PCR reads, gives a single entry per CDR3 protein. This table has some 240,000 distinct CDR3 sequences, about 47% appearing once. Ophthalmopathy donors showed moderate-to-severe activity, CAS ≥3, NOSPECS ≥4 and a duration under 3 months. Clinical symptoms, serum thyroxine, TRAb, thyroid ultrasound and orbital computed tomography determined diagnosis. The sample originates from a study of Graves' ophthalmopathy and Graves' hyperthyroidism. Broader study findings: Separation of ophthalmopathy from stable hyperthyroidism was achieved by a 13-signature model, at around 89% sensitivity and approximately 81% specificity.

CDR3 length: 12 amino acids. Germline-derived CDR1 and CDR2 are SGDLS and YYNGEE. Deletions cut 5 bases from V and 11 bases from J, with 11 bases between. The clonotype comes from an adult man with Graves' ophthalmopathy. Material for sequencing was peripheral blood. The chain is built from TRBV9 and TRBJ1-6; D remains ambiguous. CDR3 protein: CASSEIDPPLHF. The CDR3 region has the DNA TGTGCCAGCAGTGAAATCGACCCACCCCTCCACTTT.